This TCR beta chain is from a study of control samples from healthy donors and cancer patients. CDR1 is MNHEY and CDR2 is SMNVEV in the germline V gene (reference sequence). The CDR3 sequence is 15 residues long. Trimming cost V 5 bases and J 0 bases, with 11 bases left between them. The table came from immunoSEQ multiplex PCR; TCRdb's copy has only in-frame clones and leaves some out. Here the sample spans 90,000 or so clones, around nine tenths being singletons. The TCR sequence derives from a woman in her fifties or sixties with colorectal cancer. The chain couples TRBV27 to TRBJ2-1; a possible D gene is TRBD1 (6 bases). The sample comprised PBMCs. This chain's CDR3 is CASSGGQSSYNEQFF. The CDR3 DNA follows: TGTGCCAGCAGTGGAGGACAGAGCTCCTACAATGAGCAGTTCTTC.